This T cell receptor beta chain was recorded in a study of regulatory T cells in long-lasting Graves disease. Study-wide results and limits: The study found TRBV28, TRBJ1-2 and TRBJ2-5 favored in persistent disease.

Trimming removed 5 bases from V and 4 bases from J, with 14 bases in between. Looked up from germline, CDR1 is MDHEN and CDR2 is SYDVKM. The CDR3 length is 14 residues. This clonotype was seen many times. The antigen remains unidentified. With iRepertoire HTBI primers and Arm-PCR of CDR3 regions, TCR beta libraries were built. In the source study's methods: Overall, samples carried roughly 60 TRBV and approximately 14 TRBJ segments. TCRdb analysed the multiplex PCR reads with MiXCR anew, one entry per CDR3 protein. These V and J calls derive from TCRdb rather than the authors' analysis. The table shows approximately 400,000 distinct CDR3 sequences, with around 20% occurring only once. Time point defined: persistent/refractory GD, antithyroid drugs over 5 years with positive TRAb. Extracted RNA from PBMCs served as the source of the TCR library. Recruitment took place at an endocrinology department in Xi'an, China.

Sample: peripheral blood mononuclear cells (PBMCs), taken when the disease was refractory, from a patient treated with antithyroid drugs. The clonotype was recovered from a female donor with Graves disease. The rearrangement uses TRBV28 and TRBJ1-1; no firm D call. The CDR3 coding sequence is TGTGCCAGCAGTCTTGGGGTTGGGAGCACTGAAGCTTTCTTT. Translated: CASSLGVGSTEAFF.